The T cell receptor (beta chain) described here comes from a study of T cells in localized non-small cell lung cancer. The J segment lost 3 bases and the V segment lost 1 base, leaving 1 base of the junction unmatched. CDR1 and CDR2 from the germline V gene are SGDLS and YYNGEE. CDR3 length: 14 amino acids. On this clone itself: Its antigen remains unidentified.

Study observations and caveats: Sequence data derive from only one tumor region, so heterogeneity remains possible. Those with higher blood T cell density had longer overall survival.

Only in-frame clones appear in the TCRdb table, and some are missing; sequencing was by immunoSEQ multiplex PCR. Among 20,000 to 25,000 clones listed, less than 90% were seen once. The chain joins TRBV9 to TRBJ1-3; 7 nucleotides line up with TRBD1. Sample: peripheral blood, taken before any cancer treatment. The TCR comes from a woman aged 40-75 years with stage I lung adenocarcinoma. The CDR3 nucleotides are TGTGCCAGCAGCGTACAGGGGGATGGAAACACCATATATTTT. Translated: CASSVQGDGNTIYF.